The next 23 T cell receptor beta chains were all read from a single sample in a study of blood T cell repertoires in COVID-19. Assay: immunoSEQ multiplex PCR; the TCRdb copy retains only in-frame clones and omits some. There are around 220,000 clones in the sample; 79% occur only once, and 3% to 4% lies in the top ten. Specimen: peripheral blood. The source of these receptors is a woman aged 40 to 50 with active or convalescent COVID-19.

Comment on this clone: Because it lacks the conserved phenylalanine or tryptophan at the end, this CDR3 is likely a read error. The chain joins TRBV6-5 to TRBJ1-6; 9 nucleotides line up with TRBD1. J lost 9 bases, V lost 0 bases, and 3 bases had no gene match. The CDR3 loop spans 15 amino acids. Per germline, CDR1 MNHEY and CDR2 SVGAGI. CDR3 protein: CASSYSGQGGSPLHL. The CDR3 DNA reads as TGTGCCAGCAGTTACTCGGGACAGGGAGGTTCACCCCTCCACCTT.

The chain employs TRBV18 and TRBJ1-4; TRBD1 aligns across 8 bases. This CDR3 has 14 residues. The germline gives CDR1 KGHSH, CDR2 LQKENI. J lost 5 bases, V lost 4 bases, and 3 bases had no gene match. In DNA form, the CDR3 reads TGTGCCAGCTCACACCGGGACAGGAATGAAAAACTGTTTTTT. Its translation: CASSHRDRNEKLFF.

The chain uses TRBV5-4 and TRBJ2-3; 11 bases map to TRBD2. Trimming took 4 bases from V and 1 from J; bases not matched to a gene: 17. There are 20 residues in the CDR3. Germline V CDR1 and CDR2: SGHNT, YYREEE (reference sequence). The CDR3 protein is CASSRFGDSGGGIRTDTQYF. DNA of the CDR3: TGTGCCAGCAGCCGTTTCGGAGATAGCGGGGGGGGAATCCGCACAGATACGCAGTATTTT.

The chain couples TRBV2 to TRBJ1-6; 8 bases agree with TRBD1. Germline CDR1 and CDR2: SNHLY and FYNNEI. Losses at the gene ends were 7 bases for V and 7 bases for J; bases not matched to a gene: 15. The CDR3 totals 17 residues. CDR3 coding DNA: TGTGCCAGCATTCCAGATTCAGGGGGCGCCGGAAATTCACCCCTCCACTTT. This translates into CASIPDSGGAGNSPLHF.

This clone was counted between two and nine times. This sequence joins TRBV5-1 and TRBJ1-6; 9 bases line up with TRBD1. This CDR3 contains 16 residues. The V and J ends lost 2 bases and 7 bases, in that order; junction bases with no gene match: 7. Germline V gene sequence: CDR1 SGHRS, CDR2 YFSETQ. For the CDR3, the DNA is TGCGCCAGCAGCTTTCATGGACAGGGGATGAATTCACCCCTCCACTTT. It codes for CASSFHGQGMNSPLHF.

Comments on this clone: This likely reflects a read error, since a far larger clone is one base away. This chain connects TRBV25-1 to TRBJ1-5, with D possibly being TRBD1 (6 bases). Germline V gene lookup returns CDR1 MGHDK and CDR2 SYGVNS. The V gene lost 4 bases and the J gene lost 4 bases, with 8 bases spanning the gap. The CDR3 totals 13 residues. The CDR3 sequence: CASSAQGNQPQHF. In nucleotides, the CDR3 is TGTGCCAGCAGTGCCCAGGGGAATCAGCCCCAGCATTTT.

The rearrangement links TRBV28 to TRBJ2-2, with TRBD1 as a possible D gene (8 bases). V was shortened by 3 bases and J by 6 bases, with 14 bases between the two germline ends. The CDR3 is 15 residues long. In germline, CDR1 is MDHEN, CDR2 SYDVKM. CDR3 sequence (DNA): TGTGCCAGCAGTTTTAACAGGGGGAGGGCCGGGGAGCTGTTTTTT. Its protein product is CASSFNRGRAGELFF.

This clone was observed once. The chain joins TRBV6-5 to TRBJ2-1, with 8 bases fitting TRBD1. With 5 bases clipped from V and 7 bases from J, the junction kept 10 bases outside the gene matches. Germline CDR1 MNHEY, CDR2 SVGAGI. This CDR3 is 15 amino acids long. CDR3 loop: CASSLQGAGVNEQFF. The CDR3 nucleotides read TGTGCCAGCAGTCTCCAGGGGGCGGGTGTTAATGAGCAGTTCTTC.

This chain's CDR3 is CASSPPRGYEQYV. DNA of the CDR3: TGTGCCAGCAGCCCCCCGCGGGGTTACGAGCAGTACGTC. This sequence joins TRBV7-9 and TRBJ2-7; D is possibly TRBD2 (6 bases). The CDR3 totals 13 residues. V lost 5 bases and J lost 4, with 12 bases in between. Germline CDR1 SEHNR, CDR2 FQNEAQ (reference sequence).

The chain recombines TRBV27 with TRBJ2-7, with D perhaps matching TRBD2 (7 bases). The CDR3 has 14 residues. Trimming pared 2 bases from V and 5 bases from J, leaving 13 bases between. Germline CDR1 MNHEY, CDR2 SMNVEV (reference sequence). The CDR3 loop is CASSLRGAENEQYF. CDR3 DNA: TGTGCCAGCAGTTTACGGGGGGCGGAAAACGAGCAGTACTTC.

The chain has TRBV6-1 and TRBJ1-2; D ambiguous. The V end was cut by 0 bases, the J end by 4 bases, with 18 bases between. Germline V lookup: CDR1 MNHNS, CDR2 SASEGT. The CDR3 totals 17 residues. In DNA, the CDR3 is TGTGCCAGCAGTGAAGCGGGCGGGTCAGTACCAACCTATGGCTACACCTTC. As protein: CASSEAGGSVPTYGYTF.

Regarding this clone: A junction boundary mismatches the germline segment, possibly from a read error. The chain's CDR3 is CASSLAGSGVTGELFF. In nucleotides, the CDR3 is TGTGCTAGCAGCTTAGCGGGTAGCGGGGTCACCGGGGAGCTGTTTTTT. The V and J genes are TRBV7-7 and TRBJ2-2; the match to TRBD2 covers 8 bases. The CDR3 runs to 16 residues. In germline, CDR1 is SSHAT, CDR2 FNYEAQ (reference sequence).

The V and J genes are TRBV7-9 and TRBJ2-1, with D maybe TRBD2 (5 bases). Germline CDR1 and CDR2: SEHNR and FQNEAQ (reference sequence). CDR3 length: 15 amino acids. Between the trimmed V and J ends, which lost 1 base and 6 bases, there was a span of 13 bases. CDR3 in DNA: TGTGCCAGCAGCTTAGGAACGGGGTGGGGCAATGAGCAGTTCTTC. It is translated as CASSLGTGWGNEQFF.

The CDR3 here is CASSRLRNTGELFF. DNA for the CDR3: TGTGCCAGCAGCCGACTGCGTAACACCGGGGAGCTGTTTTTT. The chain is built from TRBV3-1 (or the pseudogene TRBV3-2) and TRBJ2-2; no reliable D call. Germline V lookup: CDR1 LGHDT, CDR2 YNNKEL (reference sequence). V was clipped by 4 bases and J by 2 bases, with 8 bases between them. CDR3 size: 14 residues.

This clone turned up a few times. J is TRBJ1-1 and V is TRBV5-1; D may be TRBD1 (6 bases). The CDR3 covers 15 residues. With 5 bases removed from V and 4 bases from J, the gap between germline ends came to 18 bases. The germline gives CDR1 SGHRS, CDR2 YFSETQ. The CDR3 nucleotides read TGCGCCAGCAGGACAGCTGGGAACAGGGCCACTGAAGCTTTCTTT. As protein: CASRTAGNRATEAFF.

The V call is TRBV27, the J call TRBJ2-7; 7 nucleotides line up with TRBD1. CDR1 MNHEY and CDR2 SMNVEV come from the germline V gene (reference sequence). Unmatched junction bases numbered 6, after V lost 5 bases and J lost 5 bases. The CDR3 is made up of 13 amino acids. In nucleotides, the CDR3 is TGTGCCAGCAGTAAACAGGGGATCAACGAGCAGTACTTC. This sequence encodes CASSKQGINEQYF.

The genes are TRBV3-1 (or the pseudogene TRBV3-2) and TRBJ1-3; unclear D gene. CDR3 length: 17 residues. V was clipped by 1 base and J by 0 bases, with 13 bases between them. The germline V gene has CDR1 LGHDT and CDR2 YNNKEL (reference sequence). The DNA for the CDR3 is TGTGCCAGCAGCCAAGGAGGGTATTCGAACTCTGGAAACACCATATATTTT. It is translated as CASSQGGYSNSGNTIYF.

This chain links TRBV14 with TRBJ1-3; D call uncertain. This CDR3 has 14 amino acids. Per the germline V gene, CDR1 is SGHDN and CDR2 is FVKESK. Trimming left V 4 bases short and J 2 bases short, with 9 bases between. The CDR3, as DNA: TGTGCCAGCAGCCCGCGGTACGCTGGAAACACCATATATTTT. It encodes CASSPRYAGNTIYF.

The chain links TRBV28 to TRBJ1-5; weak D call: TRBD1 (6 bases). The germline V gene has CDR1 MDHEN and CDR2 SYDVKM. The CDR3 is 17 residues long. Between the trimmed V and J ends, which lost 10 bases and 3 bases, there was a span of 25 bases. The chain's CDR3 is CATAGALREGNNQPQHF. For the CDR3, the DNA is TGTGCCACCGCGGGGGCCCTCAGGGAGGGTAACAATCAGCCCCAGCATTTT.

V gene TRBV28 combines with J gene TRBJ1-2; 9 bases are shared with TRBD1. Trimming took 6 bases from V and 8 from J; bases not matched to a gene: 10. The CDR3 has 14 amino acids. The germline CDR1 and CDR2 sequences are MDHEN and SYDVKM. The CDR3 DNA sequence: TGTGCCAGCAGGGGACAGGGCTGGGAAGGGGGCTACACCTTC. Its translation: CASRGQGWEGGYTF.

The chain combines TRBV15 with TRBJ2-4; 9 bases align to TRBD2. Germline V lookup: CDR1 LNHNV, CDR2 YYDKDF (reference sequence). The CDR3 extends over 15 amino acids. With V trimmed by 1 base and J by 11 bases, 9 bases remained unmatched. CDR3 in amino acids: CATSRGLGLASVQYF. CDR3 bases: TGTGCCACCAGCAGAGGCTTGGGACTAGCATCGGTTCAGTACTTC.

The chain combines TRBV2 with TRBJ2-5; 12 bases line up with TRBD1. There are 15 residues in the CDR3. CDR1 is SNHLY, CDR2 FYNNEI, per germline. V was pared by 6 bases and J by 2 bases, with 4 bases of the junction left unmatched. The DNA of the CDR3 is TGTGCCAGCAGGAGGGACAGGGGGCAACAAGAGACCCAGTACTTC. Protein sequence: CASRRDRGQQETQYF.

V gene TRBV7-8 combines with J gene TRBJ1-6; 9 nucleotides match TRBD1. Germline V gene data show CDR1 as SGHVS and CDR2 as FQNEAQ. The CDR3 sequence is 14 residues long. Trimming at V came to 7 bases and at J to 9 bases, leaving 7 bases not matched to a gene. As DNA, the CDR3 is TGTGCCAGCAACTACAGGGGGCGGATTTCACCCCTCCACTTT. This sequence encodes CASNYRGRISPLHF.